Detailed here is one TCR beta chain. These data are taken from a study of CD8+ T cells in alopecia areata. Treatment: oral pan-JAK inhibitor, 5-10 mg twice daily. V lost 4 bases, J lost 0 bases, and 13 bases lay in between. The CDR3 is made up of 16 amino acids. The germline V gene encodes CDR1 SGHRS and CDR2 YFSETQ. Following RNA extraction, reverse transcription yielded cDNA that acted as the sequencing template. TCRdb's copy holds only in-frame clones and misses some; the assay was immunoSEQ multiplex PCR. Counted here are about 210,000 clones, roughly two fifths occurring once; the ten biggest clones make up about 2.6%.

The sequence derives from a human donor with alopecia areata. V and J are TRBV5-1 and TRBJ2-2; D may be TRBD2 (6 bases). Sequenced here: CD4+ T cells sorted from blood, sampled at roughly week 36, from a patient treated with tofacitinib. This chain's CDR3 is CASSGTGAANTGELFF. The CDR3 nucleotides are TGCGCCAGCAGCGGGACTGGGGCTGCGAACACCGGGGAGCTGTTTTTT.